The clone carrying this TCR beta chain was counted between two and nine times. Its antigen is currently unknown. Deletions cut 5 bases from V and 10 bases from J, with 18 bases between. The CDR3 loop spans 15 amino acids. Looked up from germline, CDR1 is LGHDT and CDR2 is YNNKEL (reference sequence). This specimen belongs to a study of identical twins. TCRdb itself ran the 5' RACE reads through MiXCR, one entry per CDR3 protein. The repertoire holds 450,000 or so distinct CDR3 sequences, roughly 24% seen once, with roughly 3% in the top ten. General study results and limits: Models, which agreed with sharing between unrelated individuals, nonetheless underestimated the out-of-frame TCR alpha sharing seen in monozygotic twins.

This same sample was also part of a study on T cells expressing NK-cell markers. That investigation notes: Six of the donors carried dominant NKG2C+ clonotypes that took up roughly 1.0-8% of their CD8+ T cells.

This receptor was taken from a woman aged 18-29 years in good health. The V call is TRBV3-1, the J call TRBJ1-6; unclear D gene. The sequencing sample was made of CD4+ T cells sorted from blood. The CDR3 DNA reads TGTGCCAGCAGCTCGCGAGGCGTAGGGAGATCACCCCTCCACTTT. The encoded protein is CASSSRGVGRSPLHF. Full variable domain (missing parts from reference TRBV3-1 and TRBJ1-6): DTAVSQTPKYLVTQMGNDKSIKCEQNLGHDTMYWYKQDSKKFLKIMFSYNNKELIINETVPNRFSPKSPDKAHLNLHINSLELGDSAVYFCASSSRGVGRSPLHFGNGTRLTVT.